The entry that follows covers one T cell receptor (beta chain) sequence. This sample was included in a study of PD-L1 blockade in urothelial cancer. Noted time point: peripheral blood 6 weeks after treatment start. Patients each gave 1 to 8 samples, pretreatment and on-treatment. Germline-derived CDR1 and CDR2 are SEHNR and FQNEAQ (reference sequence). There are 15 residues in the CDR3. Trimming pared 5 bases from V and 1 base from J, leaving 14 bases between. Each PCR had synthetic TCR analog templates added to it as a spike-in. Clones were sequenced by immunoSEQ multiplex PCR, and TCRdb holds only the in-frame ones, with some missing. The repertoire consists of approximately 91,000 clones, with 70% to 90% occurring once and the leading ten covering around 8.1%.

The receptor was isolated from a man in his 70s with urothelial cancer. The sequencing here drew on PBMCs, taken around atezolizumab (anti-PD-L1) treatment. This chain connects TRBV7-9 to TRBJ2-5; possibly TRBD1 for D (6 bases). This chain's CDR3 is CASSPRGQIQETQYF. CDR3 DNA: TGTGCCAGCAGCCCCCGGGGACAAATCCAAGAGACCCAGTACTTC.